This entry concerns a single T cell receptor (beta chain). V shed 4 bases and J 4 bases; nucleotides not matched to a gene: 7. The CDR3 has 14 amino acids. Germline V gives CDR1 SGHRS, CDR2 YFSETQ. The entry originates in a study of cytomegalovirus exposure and HLA in healthy donors. The PCR used 60 Vbeta and 13 Jbeta primers. The protocol was immunoSEQ multiplex PCR, while the TCRdb copy is restricted to in-frame clones and leaves out a portion. Of around 150,000 clones listed, about 75% are singletons. The sample taken for sequencing was PBMCs. The TCR originated in a female donor in good health and CMV-seronegative. This rearrangement joins TRBV5-1 to TRBJ1-1, with 7 bases identical to TRBD1. The CDR3, as DNA: TGCGCCAGCAGCCTCTCGGCAGGGGGCACTGAAGCTTTCTTT. It yields the protein CASSLSAGGTEAFF.